This is a list of T cell receptor beta chains from one sample in a study of T cell responses to AZD1222 COVID-19 vaccine. Method: immunoSEQ multiplex PCR; TCRdb's copy keeps in-frame clones and lacks some. This sample has under 130,000 clones, with 85% to 90% found just once. The source was peripheral blood, collected on day 0 of AZD1222 vaccination. These receptors all come from an adult in good health. Each CDR3 is given with its conserved first and last residue. The order of the fields is J gene, V gene, D gene, clone size, CDR3 protein, CDR3 DNA. A D gene is named only where the DNA matches it firmly. Some rows mark clone size as missing; the rest say once, few, many or name a class of expanded clone.

>TRBJ1-5|TRBV28|NA|once
CASSLQDQPQHF
TGTGCCAGCAGTCTACAGGATCAGCCCCAGCATTTT
>TRBJ2-1|TRBV6-5|TRBD2|NA
CASSSTSDEQFF
TGTGCCAGCAGTTCAACTAGCGATGAGCAGTTCTTC
>TRBJ2-5|TRBV2|TRBD1|NA
CASTRTGGNLGTQYF
TGTGCCAGCACCCGCACAGGGGGTAACCTTGGGACCCAGTACTTC
>TRBJ2-7|TRBV11-3|NA|NA
CASRIQGLNEQYF
TGTGCCAGCAGGATACAGGGTCTAAACGAGCAGTACTTC
>TRBJ2-1|TRBV7-2|NA|NA
CASSLVRGNEQFF
TGTGCCAGCAGCTTAGTCAGGGGTAATGAGCAGTTCTTC
>TRBJ1-4|TRBV3-1/TRBV3-2|NA|NA
CASSSSSGTNEKLFF
TGTGCCAGCAGCTCAAGCTCAGGGACTAATGAAAAACTGTTTTTT
>TRBJ2-6|TRBV13|NA|NA
CASSRAVVASGANVLTF
TGTGCCAGCAGCCGCGCTGTGGTTGCCTCTGGGGCCAACGTCCTGACTTTC
>TRBJ2-7|TRBV7-2|TRBD2|NA
CASSFQGLVGEQYF
TGTGCCAGCAGCTTCCAAGGACTAGTGGGCGAGCAGTACTTC
>TRBJ1-1|TRBV7-9|NA|medium-sized
CASSLDAGRTEAFF
TGTGCCAGCAGCTTAGATGCGGGAAGGACTGAAGCTTTCTTT
>TRBJ1-4|TRBV6-5|TRBD1|NA
CASRSGTGGEKLFF
TGTGCCAGCAGGTCCGGGACAGGCGGTGAAAAACTGTTTTTT
>TRBJ1-2|TRBV12-3/TRBV12-4|NA|NA
CASTRSGYGYTF
TGTGCCAGCACCAGAAGTGGCTATGGCTACACCTTC
>TRBJ1-1|TRBV27|NA|NA
CASSFSDMNTEAFF
TGTGCCAGCAGTTTCTCTGACATGAACACTGAAGCTTTCTTT
>TRBJ1-5|TRBV9|TRBD1|once
CASSLGQVNQPQHF
TGTGCCAGCAGCCTCGGACAGGTGAATCAGCCCCAGCATTTT
>TRBJ1-2|TRBV10-3|NA|NA
CAISEEELGNGYTF
TGTGCCATCAGTGAGGAGGAGTTAGGGAATGGCTACACCTTC
>TRBJ1-2|TRBV6-8|NA|NA
CASSPNYAGLGRNYGYTF
TGTGCCAGCAGCCCTAACTACGCGGGCCTTGGACGGAACTATGGCTACACCTTC
>TRBJ1-5|TRBV19|TRBD1|few
CASSIRGPRGQPQHF
TGTGCCAGTAGTATAAGGGGGCCTCGTGGGCAGCCCCAGCATTTT
>TRBJ1-5|TRBV15|NA|NA
CATSLGEDPRGDQPQHF
TGTGCCACCAGCCTAGGGGAGGACCCCCGAGGCGATCAGCCCCAGCATTTT
>TRBJ2-7|TRBV5-1|TRBD1|NA
CASSFTGTGPYEQYF
TGCGCCAGCAGCTTTACCGGGACAGGGCCCTACGAGCAGTACTTC
>TRBJ1-1|TRBV7-9|NA|NA
CASSFSEYEAFF
TGTGCCAGCAGCTTCAGCGAGTACGAAGCTTTCTTT
>TRBJ1-6|TRBV11-2|NA|NA
CASSFGTSNSPLHF
TGTGCCAGCAGCTTCGGGACTTCTAATTCACCCCTCCACTTT